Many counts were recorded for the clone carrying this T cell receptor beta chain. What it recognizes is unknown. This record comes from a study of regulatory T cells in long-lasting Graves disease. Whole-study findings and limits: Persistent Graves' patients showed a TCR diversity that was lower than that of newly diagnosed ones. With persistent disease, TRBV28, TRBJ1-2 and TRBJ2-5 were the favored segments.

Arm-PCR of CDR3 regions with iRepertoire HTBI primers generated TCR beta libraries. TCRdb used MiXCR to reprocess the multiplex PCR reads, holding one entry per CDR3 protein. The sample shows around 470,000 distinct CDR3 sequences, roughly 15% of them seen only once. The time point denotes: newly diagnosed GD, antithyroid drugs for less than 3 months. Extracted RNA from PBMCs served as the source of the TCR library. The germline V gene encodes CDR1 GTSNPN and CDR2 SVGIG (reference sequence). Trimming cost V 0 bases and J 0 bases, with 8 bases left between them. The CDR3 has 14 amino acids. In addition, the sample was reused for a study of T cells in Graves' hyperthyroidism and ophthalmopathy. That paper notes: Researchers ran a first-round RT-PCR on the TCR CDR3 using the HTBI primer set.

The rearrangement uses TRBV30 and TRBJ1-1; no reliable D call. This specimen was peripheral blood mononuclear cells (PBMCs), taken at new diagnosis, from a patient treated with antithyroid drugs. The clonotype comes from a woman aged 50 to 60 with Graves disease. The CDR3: CAWSVTLMNTEAFF. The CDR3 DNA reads TGTGCCTGGAGTGTAACTCTAATGAACACTGAAGCTTTCTTT.